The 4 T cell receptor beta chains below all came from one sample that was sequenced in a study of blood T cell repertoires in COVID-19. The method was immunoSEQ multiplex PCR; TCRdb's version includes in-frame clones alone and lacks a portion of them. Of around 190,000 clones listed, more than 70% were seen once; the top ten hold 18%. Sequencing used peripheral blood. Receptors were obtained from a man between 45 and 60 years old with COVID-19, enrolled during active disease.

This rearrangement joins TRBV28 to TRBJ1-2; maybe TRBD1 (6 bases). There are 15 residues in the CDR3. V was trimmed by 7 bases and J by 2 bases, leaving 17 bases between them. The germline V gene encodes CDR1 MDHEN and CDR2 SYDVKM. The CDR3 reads CASTILLQGNYGYTF. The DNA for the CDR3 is TGTGCCAGCACCATCCTATTACAGGGAAACTATGGCTACACCTTC.

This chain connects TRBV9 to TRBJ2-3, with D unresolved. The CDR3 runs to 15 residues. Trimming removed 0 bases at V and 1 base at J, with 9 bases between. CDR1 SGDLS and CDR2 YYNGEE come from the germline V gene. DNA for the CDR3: TGTGCCAGCAGCGTAGCTCAGTCAGGCACAGATACGCAGTATTTT. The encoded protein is CASSVAQSGTDTQYF.

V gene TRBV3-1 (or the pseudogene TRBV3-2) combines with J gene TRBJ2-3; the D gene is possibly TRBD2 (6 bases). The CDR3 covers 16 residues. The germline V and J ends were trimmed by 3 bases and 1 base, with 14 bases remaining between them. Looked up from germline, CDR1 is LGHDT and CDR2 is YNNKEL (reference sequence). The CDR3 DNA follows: TGTGCCAGCAGCCAGCTTAGCGGAAGCCGCACAGATACGCAGTATTTT. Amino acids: CASSQLSGSRTDTQYF.

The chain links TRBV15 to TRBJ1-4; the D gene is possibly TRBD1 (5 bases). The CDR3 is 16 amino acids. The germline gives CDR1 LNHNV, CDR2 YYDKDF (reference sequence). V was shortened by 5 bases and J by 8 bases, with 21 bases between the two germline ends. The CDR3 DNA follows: TGTGCCACCAGCCCCCATGGTACGTGGACACCCGAAAAACTGTTTTTT. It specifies CATSPHGTWTPEKLFF.